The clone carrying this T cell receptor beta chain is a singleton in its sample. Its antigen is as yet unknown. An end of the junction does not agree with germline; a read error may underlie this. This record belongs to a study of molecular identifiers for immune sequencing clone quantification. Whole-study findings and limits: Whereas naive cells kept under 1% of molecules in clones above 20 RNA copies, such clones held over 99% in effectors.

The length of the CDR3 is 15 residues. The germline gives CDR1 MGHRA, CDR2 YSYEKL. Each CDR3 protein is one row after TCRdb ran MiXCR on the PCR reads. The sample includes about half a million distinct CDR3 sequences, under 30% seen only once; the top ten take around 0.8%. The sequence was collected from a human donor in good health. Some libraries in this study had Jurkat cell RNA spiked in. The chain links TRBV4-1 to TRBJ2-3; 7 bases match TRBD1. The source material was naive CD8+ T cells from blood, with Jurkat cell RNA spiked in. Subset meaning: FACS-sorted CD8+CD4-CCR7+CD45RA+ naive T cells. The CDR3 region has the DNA TGCGCCAGCCGCCAATCTGACAGGGAAAAGGATACGCAGTATTTT. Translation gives CASRQSDREKDTQYF.